The rows below give T cell receptor beta chains drawn from one sample of a study of blood T cell repertoires in COVID-19. The assay was immunoSEQ multiplex PCR, and TCRdb's table has in-frame clones only and misses some. The sample holds fewer than 200,000 clones, 87% seen once. Material: peripheral blood. The source of these receptors is a man in his fifties or sixties with active or convalescent COVID-19. Each CDR3 is given with its conserved first and last residue.

J: TRBJ2-5; V: TRBV29-1; CDR3: CSVAVQWQETQYF
J: TRBJ2-1; V: TRBV11-3; CDR3: CASSFRQGTYNEQFF
J: TRBJ2-1; V: TRBV5-1; CDR3: CASSLVVAGANEQFF
J: TRBJ2-5; V: TRBV27; CDR3: CASCFWGVEETQYF
J: TRBJ1-1; V: TRBV5-1; CDR3: CASSSGTGSTEAFF
J: TRBJ1-2; V: TRBV5-1; CDR3: CASSTGQGRNYGYTF
J: TRBJ2-1; V: TRBV7-2; CDR3: CASSLEGGGPPYNEQFF
J: TRBJ1-2; V: TRBV19; CDR3: CASTPGGSGYTF
J: TRBJ1-3; V: TRBV6-5; CDR3: CASRGQGAEGNTIYF
J: TRBJ1-2; V: TRBV30; CDR3: CAWSVKGIPGGYTF
J: TRBJ2-3; V: TRBV19; CDR3: CASSMTPTSTDTQYF
J: TRBJ2-7; V: TRBV6-5; CDR3: CASSPVGGSYEQYF
J: TRBJ2-7; V: TRBV18; CDR3: CASSPLGASSYEQYF
J: TRBJ2-5; V: TRBV7-6; CDR3: CASSSLYREKFETQYF
J: TRBJ1-1; V: TRBV11-2; CDR3: CASSPELSEAFF
J: TRBJ1-2; V: TRBV2; CDR3: CASSSDSRSGGYTF
J: TRBJ1-5; V: TRBV12-3/TRBV12-4; CDR3: CASSSWSQPQHF
J: TRBJ2-2; V: TRBV24-1; CDR3: CATSRGSGELFF
J: TRBJ1-1; V: TRBV7-9; CDR3: CASSYSTGVNTEAFF
J: TRBJ2-5; V: TRBV5-4; CDR3: CASSSSGGAGGETQYF
J: TRBJ2-7; V: TRBV25-1; CDR3: CASSTGYEQYF
J: TRBJ2-5; V: TRBV5-6; CDR3: CASKRDDQETQYF
J: TRBJ2-5; V: TRBV3-1/TRBV3-2; CDR3: CASSQGIGLAGGGETQYF
J: TRBJ2-3; V: TRBV5-1; CDR3: CASSSARGGGAIEDTQYF
J: TRBJ1-1; V: TRBV19; CDR3: CASSQQGRDTEAFF
J: TRBJ1-2; V: TRBV12-3/TRBV12-4; CDR3: CASSWGGGYGYTF